These T cell receptor beta chains were read from a single sample in a study of Japanese encephalitis immunity and Zika vaccine responses. One entry per CDR3 protein results from TCRdb running MiXCR on the 5' RACE reads. The data hold hundreds of distinct CDR3 sequences, with over 6.5% observed a single time. The specimen was antigen-activated CD8+ T cells from blood, cultured, collected during a Zika inactivated vaccine study. These TCRs come from an adult woman who received an inactivated Zika virus vaccine. Each CDR3 is given with its conserved first and last residue. D genes are given only for firm matches. The size entry gives once, few, many or a size class.

abundance: medium-sized
d_gene: .
j_gene: TRBJ2-1
len: 13
v_gene: TRBV20-1
CDR3aa: CSARILGGGEQFF
CDR3nt: TGCAGTGCTAGAATTCTGGGGGGAGGCGAGCAGTTCTTC

abundance: large
d_gene: .
j_gene: TRBJ1-1
len: 12
v_gene: TRBV27
CDR3aa: CASSLIGAEAFF
CDR3nt: TGTGCCAGCAGTTTGATTGGGGCTGAAGCTTTCTTT

abundance: medium-sized
d_gene: .
j_gene: TRBJ2-7
len: 10
v_gene: TRBV12-5
CDR3aa: CASGVYEQYF
CDR3nt: TGTGCTAGTGGAGTCTACGAGCAGTACTTC

abundance: medium-sized
d_gene: .
j_gene: TRBJ1-4
len: 15
v_gene: TRBV2
CDR3aa: CASRPTGLTNEKLFF
CDR3nt: TGTGCCAGCAGGCCCACAGGGTTGACTAATGAAAAACTGTTTTTT

abundance: many
d_gene: .
j_gene: TRBJ1-1
len: 14
v_gene: TRBV28
CDR3aa: CASSFPGRFTEAFF
CDR3nt: TGTGCCAGCAGTTTCCCGGGACGGTTCACTGAAGCTTTCTTT

abundance: large
d_gene: .
j_gene: TRBJ2-3
len: 14
v_gene: TRBV6-5
CDR3aa: CASHGTPGADTQYF
CDR3nt: TGTGCCAGCCACGGGACCCCCGGGGCAGATACGCAGTATTTT

abundance: large
d_gene: .
j_gene: TRBJ2-7
len: 14
v_gene: TRBV3-1
CDR3aa: CASSQVSGPYEQYF
CDR3nt: TGTGCCAGCAGCCAAGTATCGGGACCCTACGAGCAGTACTTC

abundance: medium-sized
d_gene: TRBD2
j_gene: TRBJ2-3
len: 18
v_gene: TRBV7-9
CDR3aa: CASSLALLAGEGTDTQYF
CDR3nt: TGTGCCAGCAGCTTAGCGCTTCTAGCGGGAGAGGGCACAGATACGCAGTATTTT

abundance: medium-sized
d_gene: .
j_gene: TRBJ2-3
len: 16
v_gene: TRBV6-4
CDR3aa: CASSESVASGTDTQYF
CDR3nt: TGTGCCAGCAGTGAATCCGTCGCGTCTGGCACAGATACGCAGTATTTT

abundance: large
d_gene: .
j_gene: TRBJ2-4
len: 10
v_gene: TRBV29-1
CDR3aa: CSVYGNIQYF
CDR3nt: TGCAGCGTTTATGGAAACATTCAGTACTTC

abundance: large
d_gene: .
j_gene: TRBJ2-1
len: 16
v_gene: TRBV28
CDR3aa: CASSFFVAISYNEQFF
CDR3nt: TGTGCCAGCAGTTTTTTTGTAGCTATCTCCTACAATGAGCAGTTCTTC

abundance: large
d_gene: .
j_gene: TRBJ1-2
len: 11
v_gene: TRBV28
CDR3aa: CASSFPDGYTF
CDR3nt: TGTGCCAGCAGTTTCCCCGATGGCTACACCTTC

abundance: medium-sized
d_gene: .
j_gene: TRBJ1-5
len: 13
v_gene: TRBV6-5
CDR3aa: CASRLAFNQPQHF
CDR3nt: TGTGCCAGCAGGCTGGCCTTCAATCAGCCCCAGCATTTT

abundance: hyperexpanded
d_gene: TRBD1
j_gene: TRBJ2-2
len: 16
v_gene: TRBV7-7
CDR3aa: CASSLARTGNTGELFF
CDR3nt: TGTGCTAGCAGCTTAGCGAGGACAGGGAACACCGGGGAGCTGTTTTTT

abundance: large
d_gene: .
j_gene: TRBJ2-1
len: 14
v_gene: TRBV15
CDR3aa: CATSVMTVYNEQFF
CDR3nt: TGTGCCACCAGCGTAATGACAGTCTACAATGAGCAGTTCTTC